The sequence of this TCR beta chain was determined in a study of cytomegalovirus exposure and HLA in healthy donors. The PCR ran on 60 Vbeta and 13 Jbeta primers. Only in-frame clones appear in the TCRdb table, and some are missing; sequencing was by immunoSEQ multiplex PCR. Of approximately 190,000 clones in the sample, 82% were seen once. Per the germline V gene, CDR1 is SGHTA and CDR2 is FQGNSA. The CDR3 length is 14 residues. V lost 5 bases and J 2 bases, leaving 12 bases between the germline ends. A note on this clone: Its target is unknown.

Regarding the study as a whole: Among the CMV-associated chains, three were confirmed in vitro as specific for CMV antigens. TCR beta V segments were, for the most part, productive about 87% or about 30% of the time in an earlier analysis.

This chain joins TRBV7-2 and TRBJ2-5; D possibly corresponds to TRBD2 (5 bases). The clonotype was recovered from a boy between 2 and 15 years old in good health and CMV-seronegative. The sample was PBMCs. CDR3 amino acids: CASSLVTGQETQYF. CDR3 in DNA: TGTGCCAGCAGCCTGGTGACGGGGCAAGAGACCCAGTACTTC.